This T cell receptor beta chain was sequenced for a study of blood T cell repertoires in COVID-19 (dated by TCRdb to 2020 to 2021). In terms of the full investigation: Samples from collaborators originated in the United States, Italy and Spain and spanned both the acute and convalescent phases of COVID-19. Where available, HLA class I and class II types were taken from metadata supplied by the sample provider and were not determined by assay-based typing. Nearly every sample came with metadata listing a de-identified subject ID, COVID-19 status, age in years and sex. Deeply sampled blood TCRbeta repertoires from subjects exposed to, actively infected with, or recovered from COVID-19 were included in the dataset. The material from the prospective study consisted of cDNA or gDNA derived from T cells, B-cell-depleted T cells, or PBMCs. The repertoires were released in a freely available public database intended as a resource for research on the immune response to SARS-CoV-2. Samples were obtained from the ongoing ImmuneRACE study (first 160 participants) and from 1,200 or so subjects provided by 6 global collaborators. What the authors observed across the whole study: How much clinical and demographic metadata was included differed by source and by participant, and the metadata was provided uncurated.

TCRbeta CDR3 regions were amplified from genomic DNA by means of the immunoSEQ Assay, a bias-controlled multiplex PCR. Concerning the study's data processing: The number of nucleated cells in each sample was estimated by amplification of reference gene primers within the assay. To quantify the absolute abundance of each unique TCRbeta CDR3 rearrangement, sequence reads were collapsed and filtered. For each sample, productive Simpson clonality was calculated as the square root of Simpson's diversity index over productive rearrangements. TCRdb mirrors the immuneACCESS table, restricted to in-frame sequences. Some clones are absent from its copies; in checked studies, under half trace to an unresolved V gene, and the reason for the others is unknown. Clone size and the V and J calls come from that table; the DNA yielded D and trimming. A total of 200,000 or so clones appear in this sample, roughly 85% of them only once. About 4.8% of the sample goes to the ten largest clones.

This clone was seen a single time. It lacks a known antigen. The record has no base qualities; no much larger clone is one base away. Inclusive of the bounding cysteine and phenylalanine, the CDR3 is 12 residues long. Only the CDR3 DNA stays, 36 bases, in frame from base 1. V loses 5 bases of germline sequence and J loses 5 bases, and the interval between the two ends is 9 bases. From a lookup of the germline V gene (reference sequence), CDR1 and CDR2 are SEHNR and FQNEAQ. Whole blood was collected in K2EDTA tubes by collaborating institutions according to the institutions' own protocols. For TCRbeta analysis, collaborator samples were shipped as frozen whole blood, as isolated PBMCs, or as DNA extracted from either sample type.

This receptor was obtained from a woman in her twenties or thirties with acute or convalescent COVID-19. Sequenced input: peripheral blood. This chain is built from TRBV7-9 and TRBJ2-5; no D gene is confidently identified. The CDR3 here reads CASSGVGETQYF. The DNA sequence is TGTGCCAGCAGCGGCGTCGGGGAGACCCAGTACTTC.